This TCR beta chain was captured in a study of T cell responses to AZD1222 COVID-19 vaccine. From germline, CDR1 is LGHNA and CDR2 YNFKEQ. The ends were cut back, 2 bases at V and 4 bases at J, with 20 bases in the middle. This CDR3 spans 17 amino acids. As to this clone: Its antigen is as yet unknown.

Sequenced by immunoSEQ multiplex PCR; TCRdb stores in-frame clones only, minus some. The sample records 100,000 to 150,000 clones, around nine tenths being singletons. Study findings and constraints: AZD1222 recipients seropositive at baseline numbered only 5 to 7. Reports indicate that nearly half of spike-specific TCRs are directed at unmutated variant regions. Spike was spanned by vaccine-associated CD4 TCRs, with dominance at 160-218 and 743-854. White British ancestry dominated among donors, who included more females, and clonal diversity was possibly underestimated.

This sequence joins TRBV4-2 and TRBJ1-1; weak D call: TRBD1 (6 bases). This sample comprised peripheral blood, obtained on day 0 of AZD1222 vaccination. This receptor was identified in an adult in good health. The CDR3 protein is CASSQTRGGTGRTEAFF. CDR3 nucleotide sequence: TGTGCCAGCAGCCAAACCCGGGGGGGTACAGGGCGCACTGAAGCTTTCTTT.